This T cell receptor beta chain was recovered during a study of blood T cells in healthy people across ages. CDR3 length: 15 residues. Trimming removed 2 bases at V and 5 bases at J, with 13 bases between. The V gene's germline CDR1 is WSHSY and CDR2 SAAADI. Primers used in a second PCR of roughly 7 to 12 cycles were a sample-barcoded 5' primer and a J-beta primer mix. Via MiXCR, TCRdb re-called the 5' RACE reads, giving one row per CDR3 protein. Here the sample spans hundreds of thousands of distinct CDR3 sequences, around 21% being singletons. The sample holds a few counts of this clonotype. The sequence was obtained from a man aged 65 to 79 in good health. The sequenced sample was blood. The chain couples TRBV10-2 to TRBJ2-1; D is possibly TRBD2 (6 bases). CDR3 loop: CASSEGAGPNNEQFF. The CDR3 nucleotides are TGCGCCAGCAGTGAGGGGGCGGGACCGAACAATGAGCAGTTCTTC.